Listed below are T cell receptor beta chains from one sample, sequenced in a study of T cells after yellow fever vaccination. TCRdb reprocessed the 5' RACE reads via MiXCR and lists one record per CDR3 protein. There are 300,000 to 400,000 distinct CDR3 sequences in the sample; 3% to 4.5% occur only once, and 20% to 30% lies in the top ten. This specimen was PBMCs, taken 5 days after the yellow fever booster vaccination. The receptors originated from a man aged 18 to 29 who received the YFV17D yellow fever vaccine. Each CDR3 is given with its conserved first and last residue. Each record gives: clone size, D gene, V gene, J gene, CDR3 DNA, CDR3 protein. D genes are given only for firm matches. Clone size appears in some rows only: once, few, many, or a class for an expanded clone.

few	NA	TRBV10-3	TRBJ1-5	TGTGCCATCAGTGAGTTTATCACCACGGGTCCTAATCAGCCCCAGCATTTT	CAISEFITTGPNQPQHF
NA	NA	TRBV10-2	TRBJ2-7	TGCGCCAGCAGTGAAAATCCAGGCGAGCAGTACTTC	CASSENPGEQYF
many	NA	TRBV20-1	TRBJ1-1	TGCAGTGCTAGACGCCAGCTGAACACTGAAGCTTTCTTT	CSARRQLNTEAFF
few	NA	TRBV20-1	TRBJ2-3	TGCAGTGCTAGAGTCAGGAGGACAGATACGCAGTATTTT	CSARVRRTDTQYF
few	NA	TRBV7-8	TRBJ2-7	TGTGCCAGCAGCTTAGAGGGGTTCTACGAGCAGTACTTC	CASSLEGFYEQYF
few	TRBD1	TRBV29-1	TRBJ2-7	TGCAGCGTACAGGGGCCGTTGGTTAGCAACGAGCAGTACTTC	CSVQGPLVSNEQYF
many	NA	TRBV5-1	TRBJ1-1	TGCGCCAGCAGCCGGCTTGGTGGGGCGAACACTGAAGCTTTCTTT	CASSRLGGANTEAFF
NA	NA	TRBV7-2	TRBJ2-5	TGTGCCAGCAGCCCGCCCCCAGAGTTCCAAGAGACCCAGTACTTC	CASSPPPEFQETQYF
many	NA	TRBV6-5	TRBJ1-1	TGTGCCAGCAGTTATCTTGGGAACACTGAAGCTTTCTTT	CASSYLGNTEAFF
few	NA	TRBV18	TRBJ2-1	TGTGCCAGCTCACCACAGCAGGGATGGGATGAGCAGTTCTTC	CASSPQQGWDEQFF
many	NA	TRBV7-3	TRBJ2-1	TGTGCCAGCAGCTTAACGGGCAATGAGCAGTTCTTC	CASSLTGNEQFF
few	TRBD2	TRBV29-1	TRBJ2-5	TGCAGCGCGCTCCCTAGCGGGGGAGAGACCCAGTACTTC	CSALPSGGETQYF
NA	TRBD2	TRBV5-4	TRBJ2-5	TGTGCCAGCAGCCCGACTAGCGGGGGGGCAGAGACCCAGTACTTC	CASSPTSGGAETQYF
NA	NA	TRBV7-9	TRBJ2-5	TGTGCCAGCAGCCTCGCCCGGGGCGCTGTAAAAGAGACCCAGTACTTC	CASSLARGAVKETQYF
few	TRBD2	TRBV9	TRBJ2-5	TGTGCCAGCAGCGCCCTAGCGGGGGAAGAGACCCAGTACTTC	CASSALAGEETQYF
NA	NA	TRBV6-5	TRBJ2-7	TGTGCCACCTCGCGTGCAGACGGCGAGCAGTACTTC	CATSRADGEQYF
many	NA	TRBV5-1	TRBJ2-1	TGCGCCAGCAGCTCGAGCGCAGGGGCCAATGAGCAGTTCTTC	CASSSSAGANEQFF
many	NA	TRBV5-1	TRBJ2-3	TGCGCCAGCAGCTTGAAGGAGGCAGATACGCAGTATTTT	CASSLKEADTQYF
NA	NA	TRBV12-5	TRBJ1-2	TGTGCTAGTGGTTTGGTAATTTCTATTGAATTTAACTATGGCTACACCTTC	CASGLVISIEFNYGYTF
NA	NA	TRBV24-1	TRBJ2-5	TGTGCCACCAGTGATTTGGCCGGGACCCCGTACTTC	CATSDLAGTPYF
NA	TRBD2	TRBV7-2	TRBJ2-2	TGTGCCAGCAGGCCAGCATTAGCGGGCACCGGGGAGCTGTTTTTT	CASRPALAGTGELFF
many	NA	TRBV5-1	TRBJ2-6	TGCGCCAGCAGCTTTCAGGGCGCTGGGGCCAACGTCCTGACTTTC	CASSFQGAGANVLTF
NA	NA	TRBV24-1	TRBJ2-1	TGTGCCACCAGTGATTTACAAGGGTCCTGGAATGAGCAGTTCTTC	CATSDLQGSWNEQFF
NA	TRBD1	TRBV7-8	TRBJ1-4	TGTGCCAGCAGCTTGACAGGGAATTCCGAAAAACTGTTTTTT	CASSLTGNSEKLFF
many	NA	TRBV7-2	TRBJ2-5	TGTGCCAGCAGCTCCGGTGTCCCCTACGAGACCCAGTACTTC	CASSSGVPYETQYF
few	NA	TRBV11-2	TRBJ2-3	TGTGCCAGCAGCTTAACTGGGTCAAGCACAGATACGCAGTATTTT	CASSLTGSSTDTQYF
NA	NA	TRBV19	TRBJ2-7	TGTGCCAGTAGTATAGGGTTCCCCAACTACGAGCAGTACTTC	CASSIGFPNYEQYF
NA	NA	TRBV7-9	TRBJ1-3	TGTGCCAGCAGCGATTATACCTTAGTCTCTGGAAACACCATATATTTT	CASSDYTLVSGNTIYF
few	NA	TRBV7-7	TRBJ1-3	TGTGCTAGCAGCCCCGCCCCCGGGAGCTCTGGAAACACCATATATTTT	CASSPAPGSSGNTIYF
few	NA	TRBV12-3/TRBV12-4	TRBJ1-2	TGTGCCAGCGGGGACGGGGGCTCTGGCTACACCTTC	CASGDGGSGYTF
few	TRBD1	TRBV5-4	TRBJ1-2	TGTGCCAGCAGCTTGGGTGGGACAGCAGATAACTATGGCTACACCTTC	CASSLGGTADNYGYTF
few	NA	TRBV15	TRBJ2-1	TGTGCCACCAGCATACGGGACTCAAGTGAGCAGTTCTTC	CATSIRDSSEQFF
few	TRBD2	TRBV5-1	TRBJ2-3	TGCGCCAGCAGCCCTGTTATTGCGGGAGGCACAGATACGCAGTATTTT	CASSPVIAGGTDTQYF
NA	NA	TRBV19	TRBJ1-2	TGTGCCAGTAGTATGCAGTCAGGGGATGGCTACACCTTC	CASSMQSGDGYTF
few	NA	TRBV3-1	TRBJ2-7	TGTGCCAGCACTCCAGGACCAGAGTCGGACTTC	CASTPGPESDF
NA	TRBD1	TRBV6-5	TRBJ1-1	TGTGCCAGCAGTTACGAAGAGGGGGCAATCACTGAAGCTTTCTTT	CASSYEEGAITEAFF
few	NA	TRBV7-8	TRBJ2-3	TGTGCCAGCAGCCCCCTCTCTGGGGGGGGGCTCAGCACAGATACGCAGTATTTT	CASSPLSGGGLSTDTQYF
NA	NA	TRBV5-4	TRBJ1-2	TGTGCCAGCAGCTTGGATCAGGGCGGGGGCTACACCTTC	CASSLDQGGGYTF